This T cell receptor (beta chain) was captured in a study of cytomegalovirus exposure and HLA in healthy donors. TCRdb keeps only in-frame clones here, not all; method: immunoSEQ multiplex PCR. The table includes 100,000 to 150,000 clones, about 90% detected once. The CDR3 is made up of 15 amino acids. Germline values: CDR1 LNHDA, CDR2 SQIVND (reference sequence). Germline trimming cut 5 bases from V and 6 bases from J; bases unmatched to any gene: 11. The chain couples TRBV19 to TRBJ1-1; 8 nucleotides match TRBD1. The sequencing input was PBMCs. The TCR was taken from a man younger than 40 in good health and CMV-seronegative. This chain's CDR3 is CASSQPWTGIAEAFF. DNA of the CDR3: TGTGCCAGTAGTCAACCATGGACAGGGATCGCTGAAGCTTTCTTT.